One and the same sample provided the 26 T cell receptor beta chains below, sequenced in a study of Graves' ophthalmopathy and Graves' hyperthyroidism. Scientists amplified the TCR beta CDR3 regions from RNA transcripts. The first-round RT-PCR employed HTBI primers together with the Qiagen OneStep RT-PCR kit. A multiplex PCR was then performed as the second round. TCRdb reprocessed the multiplex PCR reads via MiXCR and lists one record per CDR3 protein. The sample yields 200,000 to 300,000 distinct CDR3 sequences, 40% to 50% seen once. Sequenced input: peripheral blood. The receptors derive from an adult man with Graves' ophthalmopathy.

Note on this clonotype: An end of the junction does not agree with germline; a read error may underlie this. This chain joins TRBV15 and TRBJ2-5; maybe TRBD1 (6 bases). This CDR3 has 17 amino acids. From germline, CDR1 is LNHNV and CDR2 YYDKDF (reference sequence). This chain's CDR3 is CASSPGQLAGVGETQYF. The CDR3 bases are TGTGCCAGCAGCCCAGGACAGCTAGCCGGAGTAGGGGAGACCCAGTACTTC. The whole variable domain, remainder taken from reference TRBV15 and TRBJ2-5, is DAMVIQNPRYQVTQFGKPVTLSCSQTLNHNVMYWYQQKSSQAPKLLFHYYDKDFNNEADTPDNFQSRRPNTSFCFLDIRSPGLGDTAMYLCASSPGQLAGVGETQYFGPGTRLLVL.

This chain uses TRBV19 with TRBJ1-2; D may be TRBD1 (6 bases). The V and J ends lost 6 bases and 5 bases respectively, with 19 bases between them. The CDR3 is 15 residues long. Germline V gene lookup returns CDR1 LNHDA and CDR2 SQIVND (reference sequence). The CDR3 coding sequence is TGTGCCAGTAGCACTGGACAGACCATCCCTTATGGCTACACCTTC. This gives the protein CASSTGQTIPYGYTF.

A few counts support this clonotype. The chain carries TRBV19 and TRBJ2-6; D unclear. V lost 5 bases, J lost 2 bases, and 7 bases lay in between. The CDR3 totals 14 residues. Germline V gene sequence: CDR1 LNHDA, CDR2 SQIVND (reference sequence). The CDR3 DNA reads TGTGCCAGTAGTGCTAGGGCTGGGGCCAACGTCCTGACTTTC. Protein product: CASSARAGANVLTF.

This CDR3 reads CASSLASGSLYEQYF. In nucleotides, the CDR3 is TGCGCCAGCAGCTTGGCGAGCGGGAGTCTCTACGAGCAGTACTTC. This chain uses TRBV5-1 with TRBJ2-7, with 8 nucleotides matching TRBD2. Germline V gives CDR1 SGHRS, CDR2 YFSETQ. This CDR3 has 15 amino acids. Unmatched junction bases numbered 5, after V lost 0 bases and J lost 3 bases.

The chain employs TRBV27 and TRBJ2-2; D is ambiguous. The CDR3 covers 11 residues. V shed 5 bases and J shed 9 bases, with 7 bases lying between them. CDR1 and CDR2 from the germline V gene are MNHEY and SMNVEV (reference sequence). The CDR3, as DNA: TGTGCCAGCAGTAACATTAGGGAGCTGTTTTTT. Its translation is CASSNIRELFF.

The genes are TRBV29-1 and TRBJ1-2, with TRBD1 identical over 11 bases. In germline, CDR1 is SQVTM, CDR2 ANQGSEA. V lost 4 bases to trimming and J lost 7 bases; unmatched junction nucleotides: 14. This CDR3 comprises 16 residues. CDR3 loop: CSVVPGTGGGMGGYTF. The CDR3 coding sequence is TGCAGCGTTGTACCCGGGACAGGGGGAGGTATGGGTGGCTACACCTTC.

This clonotype was counted only a few times. The V call is TRBV7-9, the J call TRBJ1-5; D is unresolved. The CDR3 sequence is 12 residues long. CDR1 is SEHNR, CDR2 FQNEAQ, per germline (reference sequence). With 6 bases removed from V and 6 bases from J, the gap between germline ends came to 9 bases. CDR3 region: CASSKDVQPQHF. In DNA, the CDR3 is TGTGCCAGCAGTAAGGATGTTCAGCCCCAGCATTTT. Variable domain in full (rest from reference TRBV7-9 and TRBJ1-5): DTGVSQNPRHKITKRGQNVTFRCDPISEHNRLYWYRQTLGQGPEFLTYFQNEAQLEKSRLLSDRFSAERPKGSFSTLEIQRTEQGDSAMYLCASSKDVQPQHFGDGTRLSIL.

The V and J genes are TRBV20-1 and TRBJ2-5; 8 bases line up with TRBD2. Germline CDR1 and CDR2: DFQATT and SNEGSKA (reference sequence). This CDR3 has 16 amino acids. J gave up 5 bases and V 3 bases, and 14 bases lay outside the gene matches. The CDR3 DNA reads as TGCAGTGCTAGGCATTTCTCAGCGGGGGACGGGGAGACCCAGTACTTC. Amino acids: CSARHFSAGDGETQYF.

This sequence joins TRBV9 and TRBJ1-1; D is possibly TRBD1 (5 bases). V lost 5 bases and J lost 1, with 18 bases in between. Germline V gives CDR1 SGDLS, CDR2 YYNGEE. The CDR3 loop spans 16 amino acids. This CDR3 reads CASSDQLPDRNTEAFF. The CDR3 DNA reads as TGTGCCAGCAGTGACCAACTCCCCGACAGGAACACTGAAGCTTTCTTT.

Notes on this clonotype: Germline and junction disagree at one end, which may indicate a read error. The chain links TRBV7-6 to TRBJ1-1; D remains ambiguous. CDR1 and CDR2 from the germline V gene are SGHVS and FNYEAQ. CDR3 length: 12 amino acids. The CDR3 loop reads CAGSLVSTEAFF. The CDR3 nucleotides are TGTGCCGGCAGCTTAGTTTCCACTGAAGCTTTCTTT.

The V gene is TRBV7-6, the J gene TRBJ1-3, with a tentative D call TRBD1 (5 bases). Deletions cut 5 bases from V and 0 bases from J, with 17 bases between. Germline loops: CDR1 SGHVS, CDR2 FNYEAQ. The length of the CDR3 is 17 residues. CDR3 in amino acids: CASSPNLDIRSGNTIYF. The DNA for the CDR3 is TGTGCCAGCAGCCCAAATTTGGACATTCGCTCTGGAAACACCATATATTTT.

V gene TRBV2 combines with J gene TRBJ2-5, with 8 bases matching TRBD2. CDR1 SNHLY and CDR2 FYNNEI come from the germline V gene. The CDR3 is 13 amino acids. Unmatched junction bases numbered 9, after V lost 8 bases and J lost 7 bases. The CDR3 nucleotides read TGTGCCAGCCAGACAGAGGCGGGGGGGACCCAGTACTTC. It yields the protein CASQTEAGGTQYF.

The gene calls are TRBV2 and TRBJ1-2, with D tentatively TRBD1 (6 bases). The CDR3 totals 12 residues. Germline V gene lookup returns CDR1 SNHLY and CDR2 FYNNEI. The CDR3 nucleotides read TGTGCAATGACAGGAGCTAACTATGGCTACACCTTC. It yields the protein CAMTGANYGYTF.

This clonotype was seen many times. The chain uses TRBV11-2 and TRBJ2-5, with D possibly matching TRBD1 (5 bases). The germline CDR1 and CDR2 sequences are SGHAT and FQNNGV. The CDR3 is 11 amino acids. Trimming removed 5 bases from V and 5 bases from J, with 6 bases in between. The CDR3 bases are TGTGCCAGCAGCCCAGGGGAGACCCAGTACTTC. It yields the protein CASSPGETQYF.

This clonotype is a singleton in its sample. J is TRBJ2-7 and V is TRBV3-1; the match to TRBD2 covers 8 bases. This CDR3 region has 15 residues. J gave up 5 bases and V 1 base, and 7 bases lay outside the gene matches. The germline V gene encodes CDR1 LGHDT and CDR2 YNNKEL (reference sequence). CDR3 sequence reads: CASSQVTGGANEQYF. As DNA, the CDR3 is TGTGCCAGCAGCCAAGTTACCGGGGGGGCCAACGAGCAGTACTTC.

The chain carries TRBV19 and TRBJ2-7, with 10 positions matching TRBD1. CDR1 and CDR2 (germline): LNHDA, SQIVND (reference sequence). The length of the CDR3 is 12 residues. V was clipped by 9 bases and J by 5 bases; unmatched bases: 4. The CDR3 here is CASTGTGDEQYF. DNA for the CDR3: TGTGCCAGCACGGGGACAGGGGACGAGCAGTACTTC.

This clonotype was seen many times. The chain couples TRBV25-1 to TRBJ1-2; 7 bases map to TRBD1. With 1 base clipped from V and 0 bases from J, the junction kept 2 bases outside the gene matches. This CDR3 contains 15 residues. The germline V gene has CDR1 MGHDK and CDR2 SYGVNS. As DNA, the CDR3 is TGTGCCAGCAGTGAATGGGACAGAGCTAACTATGGCTACACCTTC. Its protein is CASSEWDRANYGYTF.

The V and J genes are TRBV7-6 and TRBJ2-7, with 9 bases identical to TRBD1. CDR3 length: 14 residues. The germline V gene has CDR1 SGHVS and CDR2 FNYEAQ. The trim removed 5 bases at V and 8 bases at J, leaving 10 bases unmatched. The CDR3: CASSPGQGFHQQYF. For the CDR3, the DNA is TGTGCCAGCAGCCCCGGACAGGGGTTCCATCAGCAGTACTTC.

This clonotype was counted ten times or more. The rearrangement uses TRBV7-2 and TRBJ1-1; no clear D. The CDR3 extends over 11 amino acids. From germline, CDR1 is SGHTA and CDR2 FQGNSA. Trimming removed 2 bases from V and 5 bases from J, with 3 bases in between. CDR3 DNA: TGTGCCAGCAGCTTATTGACTGAAGCTTTCTTT. Its translation: CASSLLTEAFF.

Of note for this clonotype: This may arise from a read error, as a much more abundant clone is one base away. The chain has TRBV10-3 and TRBJ2-7; D remains ambiguous. Germline V gene lookup returns CDR1 ENHRY and CDR2 SYGVKD. CDR3 size: 15 residues. In DNA form, the CDR3 reads TGTGCCGTCAGTGATAGTAACAGTCAAGTCTACGAGCAGTACTTC. It codes for CAVSDSNSQVYEQYF.

This rearrangement joins TRBV9 to TRBJ2-7, with 10 bases fitting TRBD2. Germline V gene data show CDR1 as SGDLS and CDR2 as YYNGEE. The CDR3 consists of 16 residues. V dropped 4 bases and J dropped 3; count of bases not matched to a gene: 10. The DNA for the CDR3 is TGTGCCAGCAGCTCGATGAAGCGGGAGGGCCTCTACGAGCAGTACTTC. Encoded protein: CASSSMKREGLYEQYF.

This clonotype has only a few counts. V is TRBV24-1 and J is TRBJ1-2; 7 bases map to TRBD1. In germline, CDR1 is KGHDR, CDR2 SFDVKD. Losses at the gene ends were 2 bases for V and 4 bases for J; bases not matched to a gene: 6. This CDR3 has 15 residues. The CDR3 sequence is CATSDSTGATYGYTF. CDR3 bases: TGTGCCACCAGTGATTCCACAGGGGCTACCTATGGCTACACCTTC.

This chain uses TRBV7-2 with TRBJ2-5; D is uncertain. Germline CDR1 reads SGHTA; CDR2 reads FQGNSA. The V and J ends lost 6 bases and 5 bases respectively, with 16 bases between them. This CDR3 has 14 residues. The CDR3 region is CASRSGPVAETQYF. For the CDR3, the DNA is TGTGCCAGCAGATCAGGACCGGTGGCGGAGACCCAGTACTTC.

This clonotype was counted between two and nine times. V is TRBV9 and J is TRBJ1-6, with D perhaps matching TRBD1 (5 bases). The CDR3 sequence is 15 residues long. Germline-derived CDR1 and CDR2 are SGDLS and YYNGEE. V lost 4 bases and J 5 bases, leaving 13 bases between the germline ends. In DNA form, the CDR3 reads TGTGCCAGCAGCCCGGGGGGGTACAATAATTCACCCCTCCACTTT. Amino acid sequence: CASSPGGYNNSPLHF.

The genes are TRBV12-3 or TRBV12-4 and TRBJ1-1; 7 nucleotides agree with TRBD1. V lost 6 bases, J lost 3 bases, and 7 bases stayed unmatched. The CDR3 is 14 residues long. The CDR3, as DNA: TGTGCCAGCAGGTCCACAGGGGACTACACTGAAGCTTTCTTT. Protein product: CASRSTGDYTEAFF.

V gene TRBV12-3 or TRBV12-4 combines with J gene TRBJ2-6; 9 bases are shared with TRBD1. V trimming: 7 bases; J trimming: 0 bases; junction bases outside the gene matches: 7. This CDR3 spans 17 amino acids. CDR3 coding DNA: TGTGCCAGCACCCCGGGACAGGGAGACTCTGGGGCCAACGTCCTGACTTTC. Translation: CASTPGQGDSGANVLTF.